A single sample gave rise to the 11 T cell receptor beta chains below, sequenced in a study of T cell responses to AZD1222 COVID-19 vaccine. Libraries were prepared by immunoSEQ multiplex PCR; TCRdb keeps only in-frame clonotypes and omits some of them. The repertoire holds some 140,000 clones, with approximately 87% as singletons. The sample here was peripheral blood, taken on day 0 of MenACWY control vaccination. The receptors derive from an adult in good health.

The chain has TRBV19 and TRBJ1-5, with a possible D match to TRBD1 (6 bases). CDR1 and CDR2 (germline): LNHDA, SQIVND (reference sequence). V was trimmed by 4 bases and J by 3 bases, leaving 13 bases between them. The CDR3 is 15 amino acids. This CDR3 is CASSTGRGDNQPQHF. The CDR3 region has the DNA TGTGCCAGTAGTACTGGCAGGGGCGACAATCAGCCCCAGCATTTT.

CDR3 residues: CASSFPAGGSSYNEQFF. CDR3 coding DNA: TGTGCCAGCAGCTTCCCGGCGGGCGGGAGCTCCTACAATGAGCAGTTCTTC. The chain is built from TRBV11-2 and TRBJ2-1; 7 positions agree with TRBD2. The CDR3 consists of 17 residues. The ends lost 3 bases at V and 0 bases at J; junction bases unmatched: 8. The V gene's germline CDR1 is SGHAT and CDR2 FQNNGV.

The V and J genes are TRBV28 and TRBJ1-5; a weak D match, TRBD1 (6 bases). Germline V lookup: CDR1 MDHEN, CDR2 SYDVKM. V was shortened by 7 bases and J by 7 bases, with 11 bases between the two germline ends. This CDR3 contains 12 residues. The CDR3 sequence is CASKQGEQPQHF. The CDR3 DNA reads TGTGCCAGCAAACAGGGCGAACAGCCCCAGCATTTT.

This clone occurred a few times. The genes are TRBV10-3 and TRBJ1-3; no clear D. The CDR3 contains 17 residues. The germline CDR1 and CDR2 sequences are ENHRY and SYGVKD. Trimming cost V 1 base and J 4 bases, with 17 bases left between them. The CDR3 here is CAISEWLGRTRGNTIYF. The CDR3, as DNA: TGTGCCATCAGTGAGTGGTTGGGCAGGACTCGAGGAAACACCATATATTTT.

The CDR3 here is CSARGRYEQYF. Written as DNA, the CDR3 is TGCAGTGCTAGAGGAAGGTACGAGCAGTACTTC. This sequence joins TRBV20-1 and TRBJ2-7; unclear D gene. The V and J ends lost 1 base and 4 bases respectively, with 5 bases between them. CDR1 is DFQATT, CDR2 SNEGSKA, per germline (reference sequence). The length of the CDR3 is 11 residues.

The chain employs TRBV19 and TRBJ1-3; no definite D call. Germline V gives CDR1 LNHDA, CDR2 SQIVND (reference sequence). CDR3 length: 13 amino acids. Trimming shortened V by 7 bases and J by 5 bases, and 12 bases separated the two germline ends. The CDR3 loop reads CASMPSERNTIYF. The DNA of the CDR3 is TGTGCCAGTATGCCATCCGAGAGAAACACCATATATTTT.

V is TRBV5-1 and J is TRBJ2-3; TRBD1 matches at 7 bases. CDR1 and CDR2 from the germline V gene are SGHRS and YFSETQ. J gave up 5 bases and V 4 bases, and 7 bases lay outside the gene matches. The CDR3 extends over 14 amino acids. CDR3 sequence reads: CASSPGQTLDTQYF. The DNA of the CDR3 is TGCGCCAGCAGCCCGGGACAGACCCTAGATACGCAGTATTTT.

The rearrangement links TRBV7-2 to TRBJ1-4; D gene ambiguous. Looked up from germline, CDR1 is SGHTA and CDR2 is FQGNSA. The CDR3 loop spans 16 amino acids. V was clipped by 1 base and J by 8 bases, with 17 bases between them. CDR3 amino acids: CASSLEATSLREKLFF. Written as DNA, the CDR3 is TGTGCCAGCAGCTTAGAGGCGACAAGTCTTAGGGAAAAACTGTTTTTT.

This rearrangement joins TRBV6-5 to TRBJ1-1, with D unclear. The V gene's germline CDR1 is MNHEY and CDR2 SVGAGI. CDR3 length: 14 amino acids. Trimming pared 5 bases from V and 0 bases from J, leaving 10 bases between. The CDR3 protein is CASSPGLLNTEAFF. CDR3 nucleotides: TGTGCCAGCAGTCCCGGGTTACTGAACACTGAAGCTTTCTTT.

The chain carries TRBV29-1 and TRBJ1-4; unclear D gene. Trimming removed 6 bases from V and 3 bases from J, with 11 bases in between. Germline CDR1 SQVTM, CDR2 ANQGSEA. CDR3 length: 13 residues. CDR3 sequence reads: CSVNSGSNEKLFF. In DNA, the CDR3 is TGCAGCGTGAACTCGGGGTCTAATGAAAAACTGTTTTTT.

The V call is TRBV2, the J call TRBJ2-7; no clear D gene. The CDR3 contains 12 residues. The germline CDR1 and CDR2 sequences are SNHLY and FYNNEI. Trimming stripped 9 bases from V and 2 bases from J, with 11 bases between. The CDR3 DNA reads as TGTGCCAGTCGAGGCCGTACCTACGAGCAGTACTTC. Translating gives CASRGRTYEQYF.